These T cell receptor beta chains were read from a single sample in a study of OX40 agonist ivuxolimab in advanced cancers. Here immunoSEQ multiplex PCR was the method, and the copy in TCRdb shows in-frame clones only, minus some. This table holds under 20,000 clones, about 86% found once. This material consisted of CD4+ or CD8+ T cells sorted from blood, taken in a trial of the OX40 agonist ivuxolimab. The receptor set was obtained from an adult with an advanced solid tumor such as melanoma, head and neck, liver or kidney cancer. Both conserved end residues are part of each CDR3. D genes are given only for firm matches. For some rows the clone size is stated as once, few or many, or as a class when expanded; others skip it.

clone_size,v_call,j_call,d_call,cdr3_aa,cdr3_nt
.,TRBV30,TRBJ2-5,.,CAWRRLTYGVGETQYF,TGTGCCTGGAGGAGACTTACCTATGGGGTTGGGGAGACCCAGTACTTC
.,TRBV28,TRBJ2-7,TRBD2,CASSLAGGRGYEQYF,TGTGCCAGCAGCCTTGCGGGGGGCAGGGGCTACGAGCAGTACTTC
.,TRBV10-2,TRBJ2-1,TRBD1,CASSRQGLRNEQFF,TGCGCCAGCAGCCGACAGGGGCTGAGGAATGAGCAGTTCTTC
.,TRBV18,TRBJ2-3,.,CASSNRALADTQYF,TGTGCCAGCTCGAACAGGGCTTTAGCAGATACGCAGTATTTT
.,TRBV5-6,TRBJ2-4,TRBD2,CASSQLAGGPGVAKNIQYF,TGTGCCAGCAGCCAACTAGCGGGAGGGCCTGGAGTAGCCAAAAACATTCAGTACTTC
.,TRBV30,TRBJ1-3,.,CGGADSGNTIYF,TGTGGAGGGGCCGACTCTGGAAACACCATATATTTT
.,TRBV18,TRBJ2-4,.,CASSPGDYGLAKNIQYF,TGTGCCAGCTCACCAGGAGACTACGGCCTAGCCAAAAACATTCAGTACTTC
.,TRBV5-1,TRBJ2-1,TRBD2,CASSLEIVAGYNEQFF,TGCGCCAGCAGCTTGGAAATAGTAGCGGGATACAATGAGCAGTTCTTC
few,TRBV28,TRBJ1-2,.,CASSFSGNYGYTF,TGTGCCAGCAGTTTTTCTGGGAACTATGGCTACACCTTC
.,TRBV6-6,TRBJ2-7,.,CASSYSNPPFSYEQYF,TGTGCCAGCAGTTACTCGAATCCTCCATTCTCCTACGAGCAGTACTTC
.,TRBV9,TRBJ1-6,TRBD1,CASSVGDRGHSPLHF,TGTGCCAGCAGCGTTGGGGACAGGGGCCATTCACCCCTCCACTTT
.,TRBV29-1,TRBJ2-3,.,CSVAHGGSTDTQYF,TGCAGCGTTGCCCACGGGGGTAGCACAGATACGCAGTATTTT
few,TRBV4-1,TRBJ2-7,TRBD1,CASSPRDRVSNEQYF,TGCGCCAGCAGCCCCCGGGACAGGGTGTCCAACGAGCAGTACTTC
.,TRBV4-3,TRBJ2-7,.,CASSQGEGGTYEQYF,TGCGCCAGCAGCCAAGGGGAGGGGGGTACCTACGAGCAGTACTTC
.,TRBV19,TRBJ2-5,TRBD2,CASSMGLAGETQYF,TGTGCCAGTAGTATGGGACTAGCAGGAGAGACCCAGTACTTC
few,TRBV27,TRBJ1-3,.,CARERVSSGNTIYF,TGTGCCAGGGAGAGGGTTAGCTCTGGAAACACCATATATTTT
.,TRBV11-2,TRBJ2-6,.,CASSAEANVLTF,TGTGCCAGCAGCGCGGAGGCCAACGTCCTGACTTTC
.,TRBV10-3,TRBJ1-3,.,CAISELQSGNTIYF,TGTGCCATCAGTGAGTTACAGTCTGGAAACACCATATATTTT
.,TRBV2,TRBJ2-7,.,CASRGSGREQYF,TGTGCCAGCAGGGGGAGCGGGCGCGAGCAGTACTTC
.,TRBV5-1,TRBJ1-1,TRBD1,CASSGGTGANTEAFF,TGCGCCAGCAGCGGGGGGACAGGGGCGAACACTGAAGCTTTCTTT
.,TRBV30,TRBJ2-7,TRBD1,CAWSSGGHEQYF,TGTGCCTGGAGTTCAGGGGGTCACGAGCAGTACTTC
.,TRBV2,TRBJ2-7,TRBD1,CASQGQGNSYEQYF,TGTGCCAGTCAGGGACAGGGGAACTCCTACGAGCAGTACTTC
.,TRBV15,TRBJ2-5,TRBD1,CATSGAWDSSETQYF,TGTGCCACCAGCGGAGCATGGGACAGCTCAGAGACCCAGTACTTC
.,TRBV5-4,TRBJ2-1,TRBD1,CASAYSGGISNEQFF,TGTGCCAGCGCCTATTCAGGGGGTATAAGCAATGAGCAGTTCTTC
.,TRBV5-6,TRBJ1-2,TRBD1,CASSLGGTGVFGYTF,TGTGCCAGCAGCTTGGGCGGGACAGGGGTATTTGGCTACACCTTC
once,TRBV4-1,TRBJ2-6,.,CASSQGLKASGANVLTF,TGCGCCAGCAGCCAAGGACTCAAAGCCTCTGGGGCCAACGTCCTGACTTTC
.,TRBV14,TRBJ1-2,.,CASSQDSRGQIAYGYTF,TGTGCCAGCAGCCAAGATTCGAGAGGACAGATCGCCTATGGCTACACCTTC
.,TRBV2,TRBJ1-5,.,CASRPVTSNQPQHF,TGTGCCAGCAGGCCCGTAACTAGCAATCAGCCCCAGCATTTT
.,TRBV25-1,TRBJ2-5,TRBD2,CASTTSGRVLETQYF,TGTGCCAGCACAACTAGCGGGAGGGTGTTGGAGACCCAGTACTTC
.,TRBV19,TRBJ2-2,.,CASSIRQGGAGELFF,TGTGCCAGTAGTATTCGGCAGGGGGGGGCTGGGGAGCTGTTTTTT
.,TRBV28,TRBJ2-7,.,CASSLWGGQYF,TGTGCCAGCAGTTTATGGGGGGGTCAGTACTTC
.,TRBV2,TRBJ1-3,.,CASSQVSGNTIYF,TGTGCCAGCAGTCAGGTATCGGGAAACACCATATATTTT
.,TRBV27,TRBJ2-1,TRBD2,CASSPRTSGRFYNEQFF,TGTGCCAGCAGTCCCCGTACTAGCGGGAGATTCTACAATGAGCAGTTCTTC
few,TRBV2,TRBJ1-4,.,CASRRVGEKLFF,TGTGCCAGCAGGCGGGTGGGGGAAAAACTGTTTTTT
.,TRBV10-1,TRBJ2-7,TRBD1,CASTYRGVYEQYF,TGCGCCAGCACGTACAGGGGGGTATACGAGCAGTACTTC
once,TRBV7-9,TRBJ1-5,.,CASSASNSNQPQHF,TGTGCCAGCAGCGCTTCGAATAGCAATCAGCCCCAGCATTTT
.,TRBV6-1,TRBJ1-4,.,CASSEGFGESEKLFF,TGTGCCAGCAGTGAAGGGTTCGGGGAATCTGAAAAACTGTTTTTT
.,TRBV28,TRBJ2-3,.,CASSLPGSRQYF,TGTGCCAGCAGCCTCCCGGGCAGCCGGCAGTATTTT